A single sample is the source of the 24 T cell receptor beta chains below, sequenced in a study of somatic mutations in cytotoxic T cells in rheumatoid arthritis. Profiling relied on immunoSEQ multiplex PCR, and the TCRdb table lists in-frame clones only, not all of them. The sample records about 15,000 clones, around 90% being singletons. The sample was CD4+ T cells sorted from blood. These receptors were collected from a man between 65 and 85 years old with rheumatoid arthritis.

The chain uses TRBV5-1 and TRBJ1-6, with D maybe TRBD1 (6 bases). Germline V gene data show CDR1 as SGHRS and CDR2 as YFSETQ. This CDR3 region has 14 residues. Trimming cost V 2 bases and J 7 bases, with 10 bases left between them. CDR3 protein: CASSLYRDNSPLHF. CDR3 DNA: TGCGCCAGCAGCTTATACAGGGACAATTCACCCCTCCACTTT.

This chain uses TRBV7-9 with TRBJ1-4; D perhaps matches TRBD1 (5 bases). Trimming took off 0 bases at V and 7 bases at J, with 6 bases between the two ends. This CDR3 is built from 13 residues. Germline-derived CDR1 and CDR2 are SEHNR and FQNEAQ (reference sequence). The CDR3 spells CASSLAQGEKLFF. CDR3 sequence (DNA): TGTGCCAGCAGCTTAGCCCAGGGTGAAAAACTGTTTTTT.

This clone was found a few times. This chain links TRBV7-9 with TRBJ1-2; 8 bases agree with TRBD1. J was trimmed by 2 bases and V by 7 bases; bases with no gene match: 3. The CDR3 consists of 13 residues. Germline CDR1 SEHNR, CDR2 FQNEAQ (reference sequence). CDR3 residues: CASTRTGNYGYTF. CDR3 nucleotides: TGTGCCAGCACCCGGACAGGGAACTATGGCTACACCTTC.

V usage is TRBV19 and J usage is TRBJ1-5; the D gene is possibly TRBD1 (6 bases). Deletions cut 9 bases from V and 0 bases from J, with 15 bases between. The germline gives CDR1 LNHDA, CDR2 SQIVND (reference sequence). The CDR3 loop spans 15 amino acids. This chain's CDR3 is CASAGTPVSNQPQHF. The CDR3 DNA reads TGTGCCAGCGCCGGGACACCCGTTAGCAATCAGCCCCAGCATTTT. Using reference TRBV19 and TRBJ1-5 for the parts outside the CDR3, the full variable domain is DGGITQSPKYLFRKEGQNVTLSCEQNLNHDAMYWYRQDPGQGLRLIYYSQIVNDFQKGDIAEGYSVSREKKESFPLTVTSAQKNPTAFYLCASAGTPVSNQPQHFGDGTRLSIL.

The chain employs TRBV7-2 and TRBJ2-7; 12 bases align to TRBD2. The CDR3 loop spans 16 amino acids. Trimming took 0 bases from V and 4 from J; bases not matched to a gene: 4. Germline V gives CDR1 SGHTA, CDR2 FQGNSA. The CDR3 DNA reads as TGTGCCAGCAGCTTAGCGGGTACTAGCGGGGGGTACGAGCAGTACTTC. Translating gives CASSLAGTSGGYEQYF. The variable domain in full, with the rest retrieved from reference TRBV7-2 and TRBJ2-7, is GAGVSQSPSNKVTEKGKDVELRCDPISGHTALYWYRQSLGQGLEFLIYFQGNSAPDKSGLPSDRFSAERTGGSVSTLTIQRTQQEDSAVYLCASSLAGTSGGYEQYFGPGTRLTVT.

The gene calls are TRBV5-1 and TRBJ2-6, with D unresolved. Germline V gives CDR1 SGHRS, CDR2 YFSETQ. The CDR3 spans 12 residues. Trimming removed 5 bases from V and 2 bases from J, with 2 bases in between. The CDR3 sequence is CASSTGANVLTF. The CDR3 DNA reads as TGCGCCAGCAGTACTGGGGCCAACGTCCTGACTTTC.

The chain uses TRBV7-3 and TRBJ2-1, with 15 nucleotides matching TRBD2. Germline assignment: CDR1 SGHTA and CDR2 FQGTGA. The CDR3 length is 17 residues. With V trimmed by 2 bases and J by 1 base, 0 bases remained unmatched. The DNA for the CDR3 is TGTGCCAGCAGCTTAGGGACTAGCGGGAGGTCCTACAATGAGCAGTTCTTC. Its protein product is CASSLGTSGRSYNEQFF.

V and J are TRBV19 and TRBJ2-7, with 7 bases lining up with TRBD1. Germline values: CDR1 LNHDA, CDR2 SQIVND (reference sequence). Losses at the gene ends were 7 bases for V and 3 bases for J; bases not matched to a gene: 9. The CDR3 runs 14 residues. The CDR3 loop reads CASNAAGGFYEQYF. For the CDR3, the DNA is TGTGCCAGTAATGCGGCAGGGGGTTTCTACGAGCAGTACTTC.

The rearrangement links TRBV6-6 to TRBJ1-3; D possibly corresponds to TRBD1 (6 bases). The CDR3 covers 15 residues. Germline-derived CDR1 and CDR2 are MNHNY and SVGAGI (reference sequence). Trimming took 5 bases from V and 0 from J, leaving 11 bases between them. In nucleotides, the CDR3 is TGTGCCAGCAGTGGACAGCCACTCTCTGGAAACACCATATATTTT. It specifies CASSGQPLSGNTIYF.

This clone was seen more than once but under ten times. The chain recombines TRBV5-1 with TRBJ2-7; the D is unclear. Trimming shortened V by 1 base and J by 6 bases, and 5 bases separated the two germline ends. There are 11 residues in the CDR3. Germline assignment: CDR1 SGHRS and CDR2 YFSETQ. CDR3 nucleotides: TGCGCCAGCAGCTTGTCGGGCGAGCAGTACTTC. This codes for CASSLSGEQYF.

The rearrangement uses TRBV6-5 and TRBJ1-6; perhaps TRBD1 as D (5 bases). V shed 0 bases and J shed 7 bases, with 13 bases lying between them. Germline assignment: CDR1 MNHEY and CDR2 SVGAGI. The CDR3 consists of 16 residues. The CDR3 loop is CASSYSLQGGNSPLHF. DNA for the CDR3: TGTGCCAGCAGTTACTCGTTGCAGGGTGGAAATTCACCCCTCCACTTT.

This chain uses TRBV10-3 with TRBJ2-3, with TRBD2 matching over 11 bases. The J segment lost 3 bases and the V segment lost 0 bases, leaving 5 bases of the junction unmatched. Germline V CDR1 and CDR2: ENHRY, SYGVKD. The CDR3 is made up of 17 amino acids. Written as DNA, the CDR3 is TGTGCCATCAGTGAGTCGACTAGCGGGAAAGGGACAGATACGCAGTATTTT. Translation gives CAISESTSGKGTDTQYF.

V usage is TRBV15 and J usage is TRBJ2-7, with no clear D. CDR3 size: 13 residues. The V end lost 3 bases, the J end lost 1 base, and 7 bases lay between the germline ends. Germline V gives CDR1 LNHNV, CDR2 YYDKDF (reference sequence). CDR3 bases: TGTGCCACCAGCAGGTCAGATTCCTACGAGCAGTACTTC. It translates to CATSRSDSYEQYF.

As regards this clone: Other DNA sequences within the sample encode an identical CDR3. The V and J genes are TRBV10-3 and TRBJ2-2; a possible D gene is TRBD1 (5 bases). Germline CDR1 reads ENHRY; CDR2 reads SYGVKD. The CDR3 has 15 residues. The ends were cut back, 0 bases at V and 5 bases at J, with 10 bases in the middle. The CDR3 reads CAISESRRGTGELFF. CDR3 DNA: TGTGCCATCAGTGAGTCAAGAAGGGGTACCGGGGAGCTGTTTTTT.

This clone was observed a handful of times. The chain links TRBV28 to TRBJ1-2; 7 bases are a match to TRBD1. Trimming removed 8 bases from V and 0 bases from J; junction bases left unmatched: 3. From germline, CDR1 is MDHEN and CDR2 SYDVKM. The CDR3 contains 13 residues. CDR3 coding DNA: TGTGCCAGCTCGGACAGGACTAACTATGGCTACACCTTC. It codes for CASSDRTNYGYTF.

The V and J genes are TRBV12-5 and TRBJ2-1; D is possibly TRBD1 (6 bases). Trimming left V 0 bases short and J 10 bases short, with 16 bases between. This CDR3 contains 15 residues. Germline values: CDR1 LGHNT, CDR2 FRNRAP. The CDR3: CASGLVRLSGGEQFF. The DNA of the CDR3 is TGTGCTAGTGGTTTGGTCCGACTTTCTGGGGGCGAGCAGTTCTTC.

This sequence joins TRBV5-1 and TRBJ1-1; possibly TRBD1 for D (6 bases). Germline V gene lookup returns CDR1 SGHRS and CDR2 YFSETQ. The germline V and J ends were trimmed by 1 base and 6 bases, with 16 bases remaining between them. The CDR3 spans 15 residues. The CDR3 is CASSLTLQGGAEAFF. The CDR3, as DNA: TGCGCCAGCAGCTTGACTCTACAGGGTGGGGCTGAAGCTTTCTTT.

The rearrangement uses TRBV6-6 and TRBJ1-1; a possible D gene is TRBD1 (6 bases). Looked up from germline, CDR1 is MNHNY and CDR2 is SVGAGI (reference sequence). The CDR3 consists of 16 residues. V was shortened by 6 bases and J by 4 bases, with 21 bases between the two germline ends. The CDR3 region has the DNA TGTGCCAGCAGGGACAGTCGGTTGGGGTCAACCACTGAAGCTTTCTTT. Translated, it gives CASRDSRLGSTTEAFF.

CDR3 DNA: TGTGCCAGCAGTTACTCGCGCAGGGTCACTGAAGCTTTCTTT. Protein product: CASSYSRRVTEAFF. V is TRBV6-5 and J is TRBJ1-1; a weak D match, TRBD1 (5 bases). V was shortened by 0 bases and J by 4 bases, with 9 bases between the two germline ends. Per germline, CDR1 MNHEY and CDR2 SVGAGI. The CDR3 totals 14 residues.

V and J are TRBV4-2 and TRBJ2-5; 14 bases agree with TRBD2. This CDR3 comprises 15 residues. Germline assignment: CDR1 LGHNA and CDR2 YNFKEQ. The trim removed 5 bases at V and 4 bases at J, leaving 3 bases unmatched. The CDR3 nucleotides read TGTGCCAGCAGCTACGGACTAGCGGGAGGAGAGACCCAGTACTTC. The encoded protein is CASSYGLAGGETQYF.

The chain carries TRBV19 and TRBJ1-4; D is perhaps TRBD1 (6 bases). This CDR3 is 16 amino acids long. Trimming pared 6 bases from V and 2 bases from J, leaving 16 bases between. Germline assignment: CDR1 LNHDA and CDR2 SQIVND (reference sequence). The DNA of the CDR3 is TGTGCCAGTAGACCCAGGGGAAGGGGGACTAATGAAAAACTGTTTTTT. Its translation: CASRPRGRGTNEKLFF.

The rearrangement joins TRBV2 to TRBJ1-5, with TRBD1 matching 7 bases. Germline-derived CDR1 and CDR2 are SNHLY and FYNNEI. Trimming took 6 bases from V and 4 from J; bases not matched to a gene: 9. The CDR3 loop spans 15 amino acids. The CDR3, as DNA: TGTGCCAGCAGCGGTACAGGGGTAGGGAATCAGCCCCAGCATTTT. Its translation: CASSGTGVGNQPQHF.

This sequence joins TRBV28 and TRBJ2-1; 10 nucleotides align to TRBD2. With 4 bases clipped from V and 4 bases from J, the junction kept 7 bases outside the gene matches. Germline assignment: CDR1 MDHEN and CDR2 SYDVKM. The CDR3 contains 16 residues. As DNA, the CDR3 is TGTGCCAGCAGTTCACCCACTAGCGGGATGTACAATGAGCAGTTCTTC. It is translated as CASSSPTSGMYNEQFF.

The chain joins TRBV19 to TRBJ2-1; 10 bases match TRBD2. Germline V gene lookup returns CDR1 LNHDA and CDR2 SQIVND (reference sequence). This CDR3 has 17 amino acids. Trimming took 3 bases from V and 4 from J; bases not matched to a gene: 9. As DNA, the CDR3 is TGTGCCAGTAGTATCGGAGTAGCGGGAGGACTGTACAATGAGCAGTTCTTC. This sequence encodes CASSIGVAGGLYNEQFF.